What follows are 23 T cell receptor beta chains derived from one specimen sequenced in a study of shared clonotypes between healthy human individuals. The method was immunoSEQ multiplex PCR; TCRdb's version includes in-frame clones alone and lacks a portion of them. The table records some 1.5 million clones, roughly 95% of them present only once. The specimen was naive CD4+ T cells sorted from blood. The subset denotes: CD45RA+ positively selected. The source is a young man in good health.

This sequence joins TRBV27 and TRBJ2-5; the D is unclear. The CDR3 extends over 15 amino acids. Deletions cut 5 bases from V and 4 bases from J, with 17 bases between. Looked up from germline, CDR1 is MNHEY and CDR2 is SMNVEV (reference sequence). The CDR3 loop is CASSTTTKLGETQYF. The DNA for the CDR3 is TGTGCCAGCAGTACGACGACAAAGCTCGGAGAGACCCAGTACTTC.

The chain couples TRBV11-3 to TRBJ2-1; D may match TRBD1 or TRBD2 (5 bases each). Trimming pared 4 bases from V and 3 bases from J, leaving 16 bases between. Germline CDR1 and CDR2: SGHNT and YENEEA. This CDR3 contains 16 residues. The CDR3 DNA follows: TGTGCCAGCAGCTCCCATAGGGGAGCTAACTACAATGAGCAGTTCTTC. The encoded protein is CASSSHRGANYNEQFF.

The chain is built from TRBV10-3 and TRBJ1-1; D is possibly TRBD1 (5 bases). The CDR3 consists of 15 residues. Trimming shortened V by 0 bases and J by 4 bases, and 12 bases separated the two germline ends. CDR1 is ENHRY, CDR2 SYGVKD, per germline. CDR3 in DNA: TGTGCCATCAGTGAGTCTTATGCGGGGGGCACTGAAGCTTTCTTT. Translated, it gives CAISESYAGGTEAFF.

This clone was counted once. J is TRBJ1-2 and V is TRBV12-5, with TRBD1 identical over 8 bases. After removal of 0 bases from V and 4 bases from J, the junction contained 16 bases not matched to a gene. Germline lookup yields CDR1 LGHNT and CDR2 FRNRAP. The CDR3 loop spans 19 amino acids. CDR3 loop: CASGLVTPDRASLGYGYTF. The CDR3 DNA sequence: TGTGCTAGTGGTTTGGTCACACCGGACAGGGCATCCCTTGGCTATGGCTACACCTTC.

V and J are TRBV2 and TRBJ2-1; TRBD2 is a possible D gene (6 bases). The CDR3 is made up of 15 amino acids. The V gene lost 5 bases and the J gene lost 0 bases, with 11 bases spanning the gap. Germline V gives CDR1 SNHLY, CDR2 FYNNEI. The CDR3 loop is CASSLAASSYNEQFF. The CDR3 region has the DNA TGTGCCAGCAGTTTAGCGGCAAGCTCCTACAATGAGCAGTTCTTC.

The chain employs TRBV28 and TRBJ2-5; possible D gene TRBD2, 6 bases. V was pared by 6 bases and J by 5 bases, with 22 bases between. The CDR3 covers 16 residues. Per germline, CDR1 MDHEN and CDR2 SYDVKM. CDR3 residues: CASRDGGPRRVETQYF. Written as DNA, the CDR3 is TGTGCCAGCAGGGATGGAGGGCCTAGGAGGGTTGAGACCCAGTACTTC.

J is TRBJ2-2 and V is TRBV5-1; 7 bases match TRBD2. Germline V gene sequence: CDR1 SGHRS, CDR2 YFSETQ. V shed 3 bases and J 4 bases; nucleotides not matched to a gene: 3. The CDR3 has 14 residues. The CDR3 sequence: CASSSSGTTGELFF. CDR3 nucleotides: TGCGCCAGCAGCTCCAGCGGGACCACCGGGGAGCTGTTTTTT.

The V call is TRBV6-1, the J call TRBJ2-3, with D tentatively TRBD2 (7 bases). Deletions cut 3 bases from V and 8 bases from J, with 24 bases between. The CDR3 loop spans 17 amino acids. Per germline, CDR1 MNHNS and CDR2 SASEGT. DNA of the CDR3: TGTGCCAGCAGTGAGATCGGGGCAGGGGTCCAGCGGGGTACGCAGTATTTT. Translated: CASSEIGAGVQRGTQYF.

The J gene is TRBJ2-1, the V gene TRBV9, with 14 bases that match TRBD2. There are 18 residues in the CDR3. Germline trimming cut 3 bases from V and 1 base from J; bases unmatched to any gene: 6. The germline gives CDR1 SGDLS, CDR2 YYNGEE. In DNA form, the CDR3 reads TGTGCCAGCAGCGCCCGACTAGCGGGAGGGACTTCCTACAATGAGCAGTTCTTC. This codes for CASSARLAGGTSYNEQFF.

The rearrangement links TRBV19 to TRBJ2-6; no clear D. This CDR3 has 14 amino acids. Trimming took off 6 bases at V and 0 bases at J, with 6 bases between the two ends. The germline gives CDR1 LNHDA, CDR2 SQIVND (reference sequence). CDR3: CASRDHSGANVLTF. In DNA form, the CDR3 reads TGTGCCAGTAGGGATCACTCTGGGGCCAACGTCCTGACTTTC.

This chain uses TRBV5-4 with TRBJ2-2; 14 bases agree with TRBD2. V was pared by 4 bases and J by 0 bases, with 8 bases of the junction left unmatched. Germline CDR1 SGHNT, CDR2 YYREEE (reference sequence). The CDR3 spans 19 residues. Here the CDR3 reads CASSRGLAGAAANTGELFF. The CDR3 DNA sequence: TGTGCCAGCAGCCGGGGACTAGCGGGGGCAGCAGCGAACACCGGGGAGCTGTTTTTT.

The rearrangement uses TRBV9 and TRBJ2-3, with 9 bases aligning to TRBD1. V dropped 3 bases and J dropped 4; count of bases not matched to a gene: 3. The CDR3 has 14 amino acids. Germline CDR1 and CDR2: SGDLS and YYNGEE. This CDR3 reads CASSAGTGSDTQYF. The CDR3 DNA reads TGTGCCAGCAGCGCCGGGACAGGGTCAGATACGCAGTATTTT. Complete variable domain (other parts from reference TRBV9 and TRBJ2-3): DSGVTQTPKHLITATGQRVTLRCSPRSGDLSVYWYQQSLDQGLQFLIQYYNGEERAKGNILERFSAQQFPDLHSELNLSSLELGDSALYFCASSAGTGSDTQYFGPGTRLTVL.

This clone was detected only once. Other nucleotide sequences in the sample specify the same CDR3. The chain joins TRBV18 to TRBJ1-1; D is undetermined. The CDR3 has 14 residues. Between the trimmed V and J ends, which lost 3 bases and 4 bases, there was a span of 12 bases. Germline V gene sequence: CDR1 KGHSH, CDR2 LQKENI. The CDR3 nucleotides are TGTGCCAGCTCACCCCTAGGATCAGGCACTGAAGCTTTCTTT. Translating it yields CASSPLGSGTEAFF.

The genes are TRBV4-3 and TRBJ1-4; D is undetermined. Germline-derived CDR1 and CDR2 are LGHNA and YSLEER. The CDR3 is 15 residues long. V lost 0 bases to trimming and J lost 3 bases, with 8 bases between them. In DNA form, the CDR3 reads TGCGCCAGCAGCCAAGACCTAGGTCCTAATGAAAAACTGTTTTTT. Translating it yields CASSQDLGPNEKLFF.

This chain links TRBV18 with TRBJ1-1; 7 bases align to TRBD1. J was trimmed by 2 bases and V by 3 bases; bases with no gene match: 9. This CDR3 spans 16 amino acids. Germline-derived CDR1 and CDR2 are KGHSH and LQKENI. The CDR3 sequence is CASSPQDRPPNTEAFF. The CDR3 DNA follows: TGTGCCAGCTCACCCCAGGACAGGCCCCCAAACACTGAAGCTTTCTTT.

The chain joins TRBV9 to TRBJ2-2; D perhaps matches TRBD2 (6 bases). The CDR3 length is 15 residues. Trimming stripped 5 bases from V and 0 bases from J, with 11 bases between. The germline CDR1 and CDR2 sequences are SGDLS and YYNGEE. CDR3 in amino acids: CASSSGLANTGELFF. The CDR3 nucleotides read TGTGCCAGCAGTAGCGGACTCGCGAACACCGGGGAGCTGTTTTTT.

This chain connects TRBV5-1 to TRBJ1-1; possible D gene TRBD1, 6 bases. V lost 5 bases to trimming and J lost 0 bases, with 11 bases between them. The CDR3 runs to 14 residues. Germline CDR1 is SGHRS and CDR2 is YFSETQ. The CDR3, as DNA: TGCGCCAGCAGACAGGACAGCGTGAACACTGAAGCTTTCTTT. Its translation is CASRQDSVNTEAFF.

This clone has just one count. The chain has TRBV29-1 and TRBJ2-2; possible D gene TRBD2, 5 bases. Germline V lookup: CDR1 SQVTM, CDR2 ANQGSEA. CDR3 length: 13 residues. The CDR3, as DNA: TGCAGTATCCTCAGGACTGCCACCGGGGAGCTGTTTTTT. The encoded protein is CSILRTATGELFF.

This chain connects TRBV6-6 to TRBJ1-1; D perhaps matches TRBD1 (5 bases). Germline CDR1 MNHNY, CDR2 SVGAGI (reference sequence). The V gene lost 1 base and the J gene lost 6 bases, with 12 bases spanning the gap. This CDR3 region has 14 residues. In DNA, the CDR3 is TGTGCCAGCAGTTACTTCCAGGGAGGCTCTGAAGCTTTCTTT. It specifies CASSYFQGGSEAFF.

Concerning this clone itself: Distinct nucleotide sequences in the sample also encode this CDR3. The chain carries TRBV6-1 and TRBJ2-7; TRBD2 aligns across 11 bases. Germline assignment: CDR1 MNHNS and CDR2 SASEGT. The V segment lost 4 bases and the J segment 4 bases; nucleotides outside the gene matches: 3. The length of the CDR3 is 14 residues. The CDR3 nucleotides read TGTGCCAGCAGTGCACTAGCGGGAGTGTACGAGCAGTACTTC. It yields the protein CASSALAGVYEQYF.

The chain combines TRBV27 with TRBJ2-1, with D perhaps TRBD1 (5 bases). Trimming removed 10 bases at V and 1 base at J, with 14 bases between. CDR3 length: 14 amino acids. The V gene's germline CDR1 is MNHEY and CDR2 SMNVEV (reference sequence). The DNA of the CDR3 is TGTGCCACCAGGGCCTCAGGTTCCTACAATGAGCAGTTCTTC. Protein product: CATRASGSYNEQFF.

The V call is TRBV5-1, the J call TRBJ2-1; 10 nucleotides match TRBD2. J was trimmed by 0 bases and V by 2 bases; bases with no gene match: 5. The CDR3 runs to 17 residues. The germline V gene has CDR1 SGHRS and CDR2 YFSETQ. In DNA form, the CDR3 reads TGCGCCAGCAGCTTTAAAGCGGGAGGGAGCTCCTACAATGAGCAGTTCTTC. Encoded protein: CASSFKAGGSSYNEQFF.

The CDR3 DNA follows: TGTGCCAGCAGCCCCGGAGACTCCCCAGGGGATACGCAGTATTTT. Its translation: CASSPGDSPGDTQYF. The rearrangement joins TRBV9 to TRBJ2-3, with D maybe TRBD1 (5 bases). Trimming took off 4 bases at V and 6 bases at J, with 18 bases between the two ends. Per germline, CDR1 SGDLS and CDR2 YYNGEE. This CDR3 is built from 15 residues.